This TCR beta chain was captured by sequencing in a study of shared clonotypes between healthy human individuals. About the study: Those who served as donors were two women and a few men between the ages of 18 and 49.

Here immunoSEQ multiplex PCR was the method, and the copy in TCRdb shows in-frame clones only, minus some. The table lists millions of clones, 85% to 95% of them singletons, with under 0.15% in the top ten. Details on this clone: What it recognizes is unknown.

General study results and limits: Generally, naive subsets came out with larger estimated richness than memory subsets. In a few donors, around 5% of naive CD4 clonotypes appeared in common.

The germline V and J ends were trimmed by 1 base and 5 bases, with 14 bases remaining between them. This CDR3 has 15 residues. Germline V lookup: CDR1 MGHRA, CDR2 YSYEKL. This chain links TRBV4-1 with TRBJ2-5, with D perhaps matching TRBD2 (5 bases). The TCR was taken from a man in his late teens or twenties in good health. Sequencing used naive CD4+ T cells sorted from blood. The subset here: CD45RA+ positively selected. The CDR3 DNA sequence: TGCGCCAGCAGCCAAGCGGGGTCGGGTGGGGAGACCCAGTACTTC. It yields the protein CASSQAGSGGETQYF.